This T cell receptor (beta chain) was recovered during a study of shared clonotypes between healthy human individuals. From germline, CDR1 is GTSNPN and CDR2 SVGIG (reference sequence). This CDR3 region has 13 residues. V gave up 0 bases and J gave up 6 bases, with 10 bases separating them. Profiled with immunoSEQ multiplex PCR; TCRdb holds only in-frame clones, not every one. Among about 1 million clones listed, 65% to 80% were seen once. The chain recombines TRBV30 with TRBJ2-3; D might be TRBD1 (5 bases). The receptor was derived from a man aged 18 to 30 in good health. Sequencing used memory CD4+ T cells sorted from blood. Subset specified: CD45RA-negative fraction. CDR3 in amino acids: CAWSVGAPDTQYF. CDR3 nucleotides: TGTGCCTGGAGTGTAGGGGCCCCGGATACGCAGTATTTT. The complete variable domain, with remaining parts taken from reference TRBV30 and TRBJ2-3, reads SQTIHQWPATLVQPVGSPLSLECTVEGTSNPNLYWYRQAAGRGLQLLFYSVGIGQISSEVPQNLSASRPQDRQFILSSKKLLLSDSGFYLCAWSVGAPDTQYFGPGTRLTVL.